The sequence of this T cell receptor (beta chain) was determined in a study of identical twins. The CDR3 runs 14 residues. Germline V gives CDR1 KGHDR, CDR2 SFDVKD. The V and J ends lost 10 bases and 4 bases respectively, with 15 bases between them. TCRdb re-derived calls from the 5' RACE reads in MiXCR, one entry per CDR3 protein. Here the sample spans under 300,000 distinct CDR3 sequences, approximately 12% being singletons. This clonotype was counted a few times. Among all donors, each was a healthy Caucasian. The sample also formed part of further work on yellow fever vaccine responses in identical twins.

The origin of this receptor is a woman aged 18-29 years in good health. V gene TRBV24-1 combines with J gene TRBJ2-2; D perhaps matches TRBD1 (7 bases). Sequencing was done on a sample of memory (CD45RO+) T cells sorted from blood. CDR3 sequence reads: CATAGGRFTGELFF. In DNA, the CDR3 is TGTGCCACGGCAGGGGGGCGGTTCACCGGGGAGCTGTTTTTT.